A selection of T cell receptor gamma chains follows, all from one sample in a study of gamma-delta chains in newborns, infants, children. TCRdb reanalysed the reads with CATT. Of under 3,000 gamma-chain clones in the sample, about 46% were seen once. Sequenced input: blood. These receptors were obtained from a child who was a newborn, infant or young child, either healthy, febrile or measles-vaccinated (not recorded which). CDR3s include the opening cysteine and the closing phenylalanine or tryptophan. Each record gives: V gene, J gene, clone size, CDR3 protein, CDR3 DNA. Where a row states a size, it is once, few, many or the class of an expanded clone; other rows omit it.

>TRGV5|TRGJ1/TRGJ2|few
CATWDRPTYYKKLF
TGTGCCACCTGGGACAGGCCCACTTATTATAAGAAACTCTTT
>TRGV9|TRGJP|-
CALWEVLLGKKIKVF
TGTGCCTTGTGGGAGGTGTTGTTGGGCAAAAAAATCAAGGTATTT
>TRGV9|TRGJP|large
CALWDLWLGKKIKVF
TGTGCCTTGTGGGACTTATGGTTGGGCAAAAAAATCAAGGTATTT
>TRGV2|TRGJ1/TRGJ2|-
CATWDGNYYKKLF
TGTGCCACCTGGGACGGCAATTATTATAAGAAACTCTTT
>TRGV5|TRGJP2|few
CATWDRNSSDWIKTF
TGTGCCACCTGGGACAGGAATAGTAGTGATTGGATCAAGACGTTT
>TRGV4|TRGJ1/TRGJ2|few
CATWDGVYKKLF
TGTGCCACCTGGGATGGGGTCTATAAGAAACTCTTT
>TRGV4|TRGJ1/TRGJ2|large
CATWDGPRYYKKLF
TGTGCCACCTGGGATGGGCCCAGGTATTATAAGAAACTCTTT
>TRGV2|TRGJ1/TRGJ2|few
CATWDGSYYKKLF
TGTGCCACCTGGGACGGGAGTTATTATAAGAAACTCTTT
>TRGV8|TRGJ1/TRGJ2|-
CATWDRQYYKKLF
TGTGCCACCTGGGATAGACAGTATTATAAGAAACTCTTT
>TRGV9|TRGJ1/TRGJ2|few
CALWVNLWKLF
TGTGCCTTGTGGGTTAATCTGTGGAAACTCTTT
>TRGV4|TRGJ1/TRGJ2|large
CATWDDQLGYKKLF
TGTGCCACCTGGGATGATCAGCTAGGATATAAGAAACTCTTT
>TRGV3|TRGJP2|large
CATWDGRSDWIKTF
TGTGCCACCTGGGACGGACGTAGTGATTGGATCAAGACGTTT
>TRGV4|TRGJ1/TRGJ2|-
CATWVYYKKLF
TGTGCCACCTGGGTTTACTATAAGAAACTCTTT
>TRGV4|TRGJ1/TRGJ2|few
CATWDSNYYKKLF
TGTGCCACCTGGGACTCCAATTATTATAAGAAACTCTTT
>TRGV4|TRGJ1/TRGJ2|few
CATCDPRNYYKKLF
TGTGCCACCTGTGACCCCCGTAATTATTATAAGAAACTCTTT
>TRGV2|TRGJP2|few
CATWDVPLRGSSDWIKTF
TGTGCCACCTGGGACGTGCCATTAAGGGGTAGTAGTGATTGGATCAAGACGTTT
>TRGV4|TRGJ1/TRGJ2|few
CATWDRHYYKKLF
TGTGCCACCTGGGATCGCCATTATTATAAGAAACTCTTT
>TRGV4|TRGJ1/TRGJ2|-
CATWDVEKKLF
TGTGCCACCTGGGATGTGGAGAAGAAACTCTTT
>TRGV8|TRGJP2|few
CATWDDWIKTF
TGTGCCACCTGGGATGATTGGATCAAGACGTTT
>TRGV4|TRGJ1/TRGJ2|few
CATWDGSTPGYKKLF
TGTGCCACCTGGGATGGCTCTACCCCTGGTTATAAGAAACTCTTT
>TRGV8|TRGJ1/TRGJ2|few
CATWDRREKLF
TGTGCCACCTGGGATAGACGGGAGAAACTCTTT
>TRGV2|TRGJP|few
CATWDYGLGKKIKVF
TGTGCCACCTGGGACTACGGTTTGGGCAAAAAAATCAAGGTATTT
>TRGV4|TRGJP1|large
CATGDTTGWFKIF
TGTGCCACTGGGGATACCACTGGTTGGTTCAAGATATTT
>TRGV2|TRGJ1/TRGJ2|large
CATWDGQSKKLF
TGTGCCACCTGGGACGGGCAAAGCAAGAAACTCTTT
>TRGV5|TRGJ1/TRGJ2|few
CATWDEGQKKLF
TGTGCCACCTGGGACGAAGGACAAAAGAAACTCTTT
>TRGV8|TRGJ1/TRGJ2|few
CATWDKNYYKKLF
TGTGCCACCTGGGATAAGAATTATTATAAGAAACTCTTT
>TRGV4|TRGJ1/TRGJ2|large
CATWDGDYYKKLF
TGTGCCACCTGGGATGGCGATTATTATAAGAAACTCTTT
>TRGV4|TRGJ1/TRGJ2|few
CATWARAPYYKKLF
TGTGCCACCTGGGCCCGAGCCCCTTATTATAAGAAACTCTTT
>TRGV5|TRGJ1/TRGJ2|-
CATWDNNYYKKLF
TGTGCCACCTGGGACAACAATTATTATAAGAAACTCTTT